This T cell receptor beta chain was found in a study of regulatory T cells in long-lasting Graves disease. This clonotype came up once. The antigen is not known. General observations from the study: It was possible that the small sample size reduced accuracy. Preferential use of TRBV28, TRBJ1-2 and TRBJ2-5 was seen in persistent disease.

Germline assignment: CDR1 SEHNR and CDR2 FQNEAQ (reference sequence). The CDR3 consists of 16 residues. Trimming at V came to 5 bases and at J to 4 bases, leaving 11 bases not matched to a gene. Arm-PCR of CDR3 regions and iRepertoire HTBI primers were used to build TCR beta libraries. TCRdb fed the multiplex PCR reads into MiXCR, producing one record per CDR3 protein. The sample has under 450,000 distinct CDR3 sequences; less than 30% are singletons. The time point denotes: persistent/refractory GD, antithyroid drugs over 5 years with positive TRAb. Researchers made the TCR library from RNA that was extracted from PBMCs.

The sequences come from peripheral blood mononuclear cells (PBMCs), collected when the disease was refractory, from a patient treated with antithyroid drugs. The chain links TRBV7-9 to TRBJ2-3, with TRBD2 matching over 8 bases. The receptor was isolated from a woman aged 35 to 49 with Graves disease. CDR3 bases: TGTGCCAGCAGCGACTTAGCGGGACCAGCCGCAGATACGCAGTATTTT. Protein product: CASSDLAGPAADTQYF. The full variable domain, in which reference TRBV7-9 and TRBJ2-3 provide the parts outside the CDR3, is DTGVSQNPRHKITKRGQNVTFRCDPISEHNRLYWYRQTLGQGPEFLTYFQNEAQLEKSRLLSDRFSAERPKGSFSTLEIQRTEQGDSAMYLCASSDLAGPAADTQYFGPGTRLTVL.